The 18 T cell receptor beta chains given below trace back to one sample, sequenced in a study of CD8+ T cells in alopecia areata. Sequencing templates came from extracted RNA that was reverse transcribed into cDNA. Data came from immunoSEQ multiplex PCR; TCRdb stores just in-frame clones and leaves some out. Here the sample spans 150,000 or so clones, about 87% being singletons. Sequences were derived from CD8+ T cells sorted from blood, sampled at week 0. The receptors originated from a human donor with alopecia areata.

This chain uses TRBV7-2 with TRBJ1-1, with TRBD1 matching over 10 bases. V lost 5 bases and J lost 0; bases outside the gene matches: 6. Germline CDR1 SGHTA, CDR2 FQGNSA. The CDR3 is made up of 16 amino acids. The CDR3 region is CASSLGQGWVNTEAFF. DNA for the CDR3: TGTGCCAGCAGCCTGGGACAGGGGTGGGTGAACACTGAAGCTTTCTTT.

The rearrangement joins TRBV30 to TRBJ2-1; unclear D gene. This CDR3 spans 17 amino acids. The ends were cut back, 3 bases at V and 0 bases at J, with 18 bases in the middle. Germline CDR1 is GTSNPN and CDR2 is SVGIG (reference sequence). The CDR3 DNA sequence: TGTGCCTGGAGCACTCCCCCGGACGGCAGCTCCTACAATGAGCAGTTCTTC. Residues: CAWSTPPDGSSYNEQFF.

The chain employs TRBV9 and TRBJ2-3, with 13 bases aligning to TRBD2. The CDR3 covers 18 residues. The junction had 10 bases not matched to a gene; V was cut back by 4 bases and J by 2 bases. Germline CDR1 reads SGDLS; CDR2 reads YYNGEE. This CDR3 is CASSYPLGLAGNTDTQYF. CDR3 DNA sequence: TGTGCCAGCAGCTATCCCTTGGGACTAGCGGGAAACACAGATACGCAGTATTTT.

The rearrangement links TRBV27 to TRBJ2-7, with D possibly matching TRBD2 (5 bases). This CDR3 region has 14 residues. Per germline, CDR1 MNHEY and CDR2 SMNVEV (reference sequence). V was shortened by 7 bases and J by 2 bases, with 15 bases between the two germline ends. The CDR3 sequence is CASTLSVSAYEQYF. Here the CDR3 DNA reads TGTGCCAGCACCCTTAGCGTAAGTGCCTACGAGCAGTACTTC.

The V call is TRBV13, the J call TRBJ1-1; D is unresolved. The CDR3 is made up of 14 amino acids. Deletions cut 6 bases from V and 1 base from J, with 12 bases between. Germline V gene lookup returns CDR1 PRHDT and CDR2 FYEKMQ (reference sequence). For the CDR3, the DNA is TGTGCCAGCAGGCCCGGACTGAAGAACACTGAAGCTTTCTTT. The encoded protein is CASRPGLKNTEAFF. Together with reference TRBV13 and TRBJ1-1, the CDR3 gives the full variable domain: AAGVIQSPRHLIKEKRETATLKCYPIPRHDTVYWYQQGPGQDPQFLISFYEKMQSDKGSIPDRFSAQQFSDYHSELNMSSLELGDSALYFCASRPGLKNTEAFFGQGTRLTVV.

This clone has just a few counts. The chain has TRBV29-1 and TRBJ2-2; TRBD1 aligns across 8 bases. V gave up 6 bases and J gave up 5 bases; unmatched junction bases: 17. The germline CDR1 and CDR2 sequences are SQVTM and ANQGSEA. There are 17 residues in the CDR3. The CDR3 region has the DNA TGCAGCGTACGAGGGACAGGCAACCAGCTGGAGACCGGGGAGCTGTTTTTT. It encodes CSVRGTGNQLETGELFF.

The chain's CDR3 is CSVVQHNEQFF. For the CDR3, the DNA is TGCAGCGTTGTACAGCACAATGAGCAGTTCTTC. The chain combines TRBV29-1 with TRBJ2-1; D is unclear. The CDR3 covers 11 residues. V was cut by 4 bases and J by 5 bases, with 6 bases left in between. Germline V gene sequence: CDR1 SQVTM, CDR2 ANQGSEA.

This chain connects TRBV29-1 to TRBJ2-3; 8 bases align to TRBD1. CDR1 and CDR2 (germline): SQVTM, ANQGSEA. Losses at the gene ends were 7 bases for V and 3 bases for J; bases not matched to a gene: 9. The CDR3 loop spans 14 amino acids. CDR3 amino acids: CSATGARGTDTQYF. CDR3 DNA sequence: TGCAGCGCGACAGGGGCCCGAGGTACAGATACGCAGTATTTT.

This clone occurred once. The chain carries TRBV4-2 and TRBJ2-1; D is perhaps TRBD2 (5 bases). Trimming stripped 0 bases from V and 8 bases from J, with 14 bases between. The CDR3 runs to 15 residues. The germline CDR1 and CDR2 sequences are LGHNA and YNFKEQ. The CDR3 DNA reads TGTGCCAGCAGCCAAGATGTACGGGAAGACCATGAGCAGTTCTTC. Protein product: CASSQDVREDHEQFF.

This chain connects TRBV4-2 to TRBJ2-1; D unresolved. In germline, CDR1 is LGHNA, CDR2 YNFKEQ. The CDR3 has 13 amino acids. Trimming removed 0 bases at V and 9 bases at J, with 9 bases between. The CDR3 is CASSQDEESEQFF. Here the CDR3 DNA reads TGTGCCAGCAGCCAAGATGAGGAAAGTGAGCAGTTCTTC.

The chain has TRBV25-1 and TRBJ2-7; D perhaps matches TRBD2 (5 bases). CDR3 length equals 11 residues. V was shortened by 4 bases and J by 6 bases, with 7 bases between the two germline ends. Per germline, CDR1 MGHDK and CDR2 SYGVNS. The chain's CDR3 is CASSGGFEQYF. CDR3 DNA sequence: TGTGCCAGCAGTGGAGGGTTCGAGCAGTACTTC.

The J gene is TRBJ2-5, the V gene TRBV9; 8 bases agree with TRBD1. V was clipped by 4 bases and J by 2 bases; unmatched bases: 7. This CDR3 is built from 15 residues. Germline CDR1 reads SGDLS; CDR2 reads YYNGEE. DNA of the CDR3: TGTGCCAGCAGCCCAAGTGGGACAGGACAAGAGACCCAGTACTTC. This translates into CASSPSGTGQETQYF.

Only one count was recorded for this clone. The chain uses TRBV5-1 and TRBJ2-7; 7 nucleotides line up with TRBD1. Germline V gene data show CDR1 as SGHRS and CDR2 as YFSETQ. CDR3 length: 14 amino acids. V shed 0 bases and J 5 bases; nucleotides not matched to a gene: 5. The CDR3 sequence is CASSLGQGMDEQYF. CDR3 DNA: TGCGCCAGCAGCTTGGGACAGGGAATGGACGAGCAGTACTTC.

This clone was recorded a few times. The rearrangement links TRBV9 to TRBJ2-7; 9 nucleotides match TRBD1. The CDR3 covers 14 residues. V trimming: 2 bases; J trimming: 4 bases; junction bases outside the gene matches: 4. The germline gives CDR1 SGDLS, CDR2 YYNGEE. CDR3 in DNA: TGTGCCAGCAGCGTGGGACAGGGTCAATACGAGCAGTACTTC. Translation: CASSVGQGQYEQYF.

The chain uses TRBV5-1 and TRBJ1-1; maybe TRBD1 (6 bases). Germline loops: CDR1 SGHRS, CDR2 YFSETQ. The CDR3 totals 17 residues. V was cut by 3 bases and J by 0 bases, with 18 bases left in between. CDR3 nucleotides: TGCGCCAGCAGCTCCTCCGGGGGGGCCAGCCTGAACACTGAAGCTTTCTTT. Protein product: CASSSSGGASLNTEAFF.

Comment on this clone: Other DNA sequences of this sample code for an identical CDR3. The V call is TRBV7-3, the J call TRBJ2-3; 8 bases map to TRBD1. Germline V gene lookup returns CDR1 SGHTA and CDR2 FQGTGA. CDR3 length: 15 amino acids. J gave up 0 bases and V 4 bases, and 3 bases lay outside the gene matches. CDR3 sequence reads: CASSSTGGSTDTQYF. In nucleotides, the CDR3 is TGTGCCAGCAGCTCAACAGGGGGAAGCACAGATACGCAGTATTTT.

This clone was picked up one time. The chain links TRBV6-5 to TRBJ2-2; TRBD2 agrees at 9 bases. The germline V gene has CDR1 MNHEY and CDR2 SVGAGI. This CDR3 spans 14 amino acids. The trim removed 2 bases at V and 5 bases at J, leaving 0 bases unmatched. CDR3 sequence: CASSYLAGTGELFF. CDR3 sequence (DNA): TGTGCCAGCAGTTACCTAGCGGGGACCGGGGAGCTGTTTTTT.

This sequence joins TRBV5-6 and TRBJ2-1; 8 bases align to TRBD1. The CDR3 has 15 amino acids. V lost 5 bases to trimming and J lost 0 bases; unmatched junction nucleotides: 4. The germline V gene encodes CDR1 SGHDT and CDR2 YYEEEE. CDR3 in amino acids: CASRDRASSYNEQFF. The CDR3 DNA reads TGTGCCAGCAGGGACAGGGCCAGCTCCTACAATGAGCAGTTCTTC.